This T cell receptor beta chain was captured by sequencing in a study of post-analysis software for immune sequencing data. Built from TCR beta cDNA, the libraries had unique molecular identifiers in them. TCRdb called the PCR reads again in MiXCR, with one record for every CDR3 protein. The sample consists of approximately 460,000 distinct CDR3 sequences, roughly 45% of them appearing once. Material: blood. This TCR was sampled from a girl between 10 and 17 years old with multiple sclerosis.

CDR3 sequence (DNA): TGTGCCAGCAGTGAATTCGGACAGGGAGAGACCCAGTACTTC. It yields the protein CASSEFGQGETQYF. The chain joins TRBV2 to TRBJ2-5, with 8 bases lining up with TRBD1. CDR1 and CDR2 from the germline V gene are SNHLY and FYNNEI. Trimming cost V 2 bases and J 4 bases; bases outside gene matches: 3. This CDR3 comprises 14 residues.